The sequence of this TCR beta chain was determined in a study of T cell responses to AZD1222 COVID-19 vaccine. General study points: Nearly half of spike-specific TCRs reportedly target unmutated variant regions. The repertoires were collected only after the peak T cell response.

CDR1 is KGHSH, CDR2 LQKENI, per germline. V was trimmed by 3 bases and J by 5 bases, leaving 5 bases between them. CDR3 length: 12 residues. The assay was immunoSEQ multiplex PCR, and TCRdb's table has in-frame clones only and misses some. The table shows more than 140,000 clones, with approximately 95% occurring only once. A remark on this clone: Its target is unknown.

Sequenced here: peripheral blood, sampled on day 0 of MenACWY control vaccination. The chain joins TRBV18 to TRBJ1-5; D unclear. The source is an adult in good health. In nucleotides, the CDR3 is TGTGCCAGCTCACCGACCGATCAGCCCCAGCATTTT. Its translation is CASSPTDQPQHF.